The subject of this entry is one T cell receptor (beta chain). This sample stems from a study of T cells in Graves' hyperthyroidism and ophthalmopathy. Germline CDR1 is SQVTM and CDR2 is ANQGSEA. CDR3 length: 12 amino acids. The germline V and J ends were trimmed by 7 bases and 5 bases, with 11 bases remaining between them. It was RNA transcripts that yielded the amplified TCR beta CDR3 regions. First-round RT-PCR of the TCR CDR3 relied on the HTBI primer set. TCRdb used MiXCR to reprocess the multiplex PCR reads, holding one entry per CDR3 protein. The sample holds about 500,000 distinct CDR3 sequences, 16% seen once.

What was sequenced was blood. The genes are TRBV29-1 and TRBJ2-2; maybe TRBD1 (6 bases). The TCR comes from a young woman with Graves' hyperthyroidism. DNA of the CDR3: TGCAGCGGAAGGGGGTTAACCGGGGAGCTGTTTTTT. Its translation: CSGRGLTGELFF.